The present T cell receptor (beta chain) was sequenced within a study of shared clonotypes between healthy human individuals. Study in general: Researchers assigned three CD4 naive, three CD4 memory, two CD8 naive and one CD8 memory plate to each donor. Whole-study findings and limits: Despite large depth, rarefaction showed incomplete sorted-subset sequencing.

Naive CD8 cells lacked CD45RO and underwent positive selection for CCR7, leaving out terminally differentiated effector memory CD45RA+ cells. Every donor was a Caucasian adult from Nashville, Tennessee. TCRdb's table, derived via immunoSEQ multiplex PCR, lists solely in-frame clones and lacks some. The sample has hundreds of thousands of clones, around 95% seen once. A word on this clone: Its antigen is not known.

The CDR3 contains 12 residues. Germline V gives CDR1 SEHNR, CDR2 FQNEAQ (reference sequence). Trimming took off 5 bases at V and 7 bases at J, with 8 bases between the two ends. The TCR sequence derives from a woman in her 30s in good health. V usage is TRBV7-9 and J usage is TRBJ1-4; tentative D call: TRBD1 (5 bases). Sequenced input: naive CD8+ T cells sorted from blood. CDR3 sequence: CASSPGGEKLFF. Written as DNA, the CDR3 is TGTGCCAGCAGCCCCGGGGGTGAAAAACTGTTTTTT.